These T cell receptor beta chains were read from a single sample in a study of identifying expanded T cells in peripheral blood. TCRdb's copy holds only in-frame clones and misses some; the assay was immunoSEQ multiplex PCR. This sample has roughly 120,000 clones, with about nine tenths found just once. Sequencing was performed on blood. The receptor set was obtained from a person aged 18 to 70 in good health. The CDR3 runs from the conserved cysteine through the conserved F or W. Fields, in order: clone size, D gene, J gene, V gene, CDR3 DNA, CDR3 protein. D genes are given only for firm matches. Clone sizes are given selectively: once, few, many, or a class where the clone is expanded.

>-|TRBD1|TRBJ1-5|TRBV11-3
TGTGCCAGCAGCCCGGAGATCGGTTCGTTAGGGGGCGCGTGCAATCAGCCCCAGCATTTT
CASSPEIGSLGGACNQPQHF
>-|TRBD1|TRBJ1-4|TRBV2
TGTGCCAGTAAGACAGGGATGTTGGAAAAACTGTTTTTT
CASKTGMLEKLFF
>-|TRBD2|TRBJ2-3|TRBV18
TGTGCCAGCTCACCGACTAGCGGGGGAGGTACGCAGTATTTT
CASSPTSGGGTQYF
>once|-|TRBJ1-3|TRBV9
TGTGCCAGCAGCGTAGGGGGAACGCGCTCTGGAAACACCATATATTTT
CASSVGGTRSGNTIYF
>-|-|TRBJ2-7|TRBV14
TGTGCCAGCAGCCCGACGACTGGGTTCTACGAGCAGTACTTC
CASSPTTGFYEQYF
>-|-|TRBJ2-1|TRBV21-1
TGTGCCAGCAGCCGCGGGTGGCGGAGCGCCTACAATGAGCAGTTCTTC
CASSRGWRSAYNEQFF
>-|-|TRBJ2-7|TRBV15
TGTGCCACCAGCAGAGGTGGGACAAGTTCCTACGAGCAGTACTTC
CATSRGGTSSYEQYF
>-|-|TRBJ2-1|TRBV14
TGTGCCAGCAGCCAATGGGTAGCGGTTACCTACAATGAGCAGTTCTTC
CASSQWVAVTYNEQFF
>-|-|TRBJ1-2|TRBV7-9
TGTGCCAGCAGCTTGGGGCTTGGCTATGGCTACACCTTC
CASSLGLGYGYTF
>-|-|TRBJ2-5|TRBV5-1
TGCGCCAGCAGCTCCGCCTGGCGAGGTGAGACCCAGTACTTC
CASSSAWRGETQYF